Listed below are T cell receptor beta chains from one sample, sequenced in a study of cytomegalovirus exposure and HLA in healthy donors. Libraries were prepared by immunoSEQ multiplex PCR; TCRdb keeps only in-frame clonotypes and omits some of them. Among under 250,000 clones, around 76% were seen once, and the ten largest hold roughly 0.62%. Source material: PBMCs. Receptors originate from a man in his late teens or twenties in good health and CMV-seronegative. The CDR3 runs from the conserved cysteine through the conserved F or W. A D gene is named only where the DNA matches it firmly. Clone size is not always given. Where it is, it says once, few, many or a class for expanded clones.

size,V,D,J,CDR3,DNA
once,TRBV18,TRBD2,TRBJ2-7,CASSPTSGLGAYEQYF,TGTGCCAGCTCACCAACTTCGGGACTAGGAGCCTACGAGCAGTACTTC
-,TRBV11-2,TRBD1,TRBJ2-5,CASSLGDSQETQYF,TGTGCCAGCAGCTTAGGGGACAGCCAAGAGACCCAGTACTTC
-,TRBV7-2,TRBD2,TRBJ2-1,CASSLISGVANEQFF,TGTGCCAGCAGCTTAATTAGCGGGGTTGCCAATGAGCAGTTCTTC
-,TRBV29-1,TRBD1,TRBJ2-2,CSVLRTGRPGELFF,TGCAGCGTTCTCCGGACAGGGCGGCCCGGGGAGCTGTTTTTT
-,TRBV10-3,TRBD1,TRBJ2-3,CAARGQGTDTQYF,TGTGCCGCAAGGGGACAGGGCACAGATACGCAGTATTTT
-,TRBV28,-,TRBJ1-4,CASRLTRLSGNRVFEKLFF,TGTGCCAGCAGACTCACCCGCCTGTCCGGAAACAGGGTTTTTGAAAAACTGTTTTTT
-,TRBV11-2,-,TRBJ1-2,CASSLGRTSPRDYGYTF,TGTGCCAGCAGCTTAGGGCGCACTTCCCCTAGAGACTATGGCTACACCTTC
-,TRBV11-2,TRBD1,TRBJ2-4,CASSLGTGQGNIQYF,TGTGCCAGCAGCTTGGGGACAGGACAGGGCAACATTCAGTACTTC
-,TRBV2,TRBD2,TRBJ2-7,CASSERSGIIYEQYF,TGTGCCAGCAGTGAACGGAGCGGGATTATCTACGAGCAGTACTTC
-,TRBV30,-,TRBJ2-3,CAWSGQDYSDTQYF,TGTGCCTGGAGTGGGCAGGACTATTCGGATACGCAGTATTTT
-,TRBV7-9,-,TRBJ2-1,CASSSQGNNEQFF,TGTGCCAGCAGCTCCCAGGGGAACAATGAGCAGTTCTTC
-,TRBV5-1,-,TRBJ2-2,CASSWGTFNGELFF,TGCGCCAGCAGCTGGGGGACTTTCAACGGGGAGCTGTTTTTT
once,TRBV6-5,TRBD1,TRBJ2-7,CASSFGQASYEQYF,TGTGCCAGCAGTTTCGGACAGGCCTCCTACGAGCAGTACTTC
-,TRBV2,TRBD1,TRBJ2-7,CASRPTTGGWEEQYF,TGTGCCAGCAGGCCTACGACAGGGGGGTGGGAGGAGCAGTACTTC
-,TRBV6-1,-,TRBJ1-2,CASSERGYGYTF,TGTGCCAGCAGTGAAAGGGGCTATGGCTACACCTTC
once,TRBV5-3,TRBD1,TRBJ2-2,CARSGFQQGAKSTGELFF,TGTGCCAGAAGCGGGTTCCAACAGGGGGCCAAAAGCACCGGGGAGCTGTTTTTT
-,TRBV18,-,TRBJ1-5,CASSPSGNRNQPQHF,TGTGCCAGCTCACCATCGGGGAATCGAAATCAGCCCCAGCATTTT
-,TRBV27,-,TRBJ2-7,CASSRDVGSISYEQYF,TGTGCCAGCAGTCGGGATGTAGGCAGCATCTCCTACGAGCAGTACTTC
-,TRBV2,TRBD2,TRBJ2-7,CASSKTSGAPLEQYF,TGTGCCAGCAGTAAGACTAGCGGGGCCCCTCTCGAGCAGTACTTC
-,TRBV15,-,TRBJ2-1,CATAPGWTNYNEQFF,TGTGCCACCGCACCGGGTTGGACAAACTACAATGAGCAGTTCTTC
once,TRBV14,TRBD1,TRBJ1-1,CASSQTMTGGTEAFF,TGTGCCAGCAGCCAGACGATGACAGGGGGCACTGAAGCTTTCTTT
-,TRBV15,-,TRBJ2-7,CATSRPGCEQYF,TGTGCCACCAGCAGGCCGGGGTGCGAGCAGTACTTC
once,TRBV27,-,TRBJ2-7,CASSLFVTYEQYF,TGTGCCAGCAGTTTATTTGTCACCTACGAGCAGTACTTC
-,TRBV5-8,-,TRBJ2-1,CASSLAYEQFF,TGTGCCAGCAGCTTGGCATATGAGCAGTTCTTC
few,TRBV7-9,-,TRBJ1-2,CSSSLSQGNYGYTF,TGTTCCAGCAGCCTAAGTCAGGGGAACTATGGCTACACCTTC
once,TRBV5-1,TRBD2,TRBJ2-3,CASSPQGLATDTQYF,TGCGCCAGCAGCCCGCAGGGACTAGCGACAGATACGCAGTATTTT
-,TRBV10-3,TRBD2,TRBJ2-1,CATSSGSHGNEQFF,TGTGCCACCTCTAGCGGGAGCCATGGCAATGAGCAGTTCTTC
-,TRBV4-1,TRBD1,TRBJ1-1,CASSQFHPSGQGKAEAFF,TGCGCCAGCAGCCAATTCCACCCATCGGGACAGGGGAAGGCTGAAGCTTTCTTT
-,TRBV2,-,TRBJ1-2,CASSEARINYGYTF,TGTGCCAGCAGTGAAGCGAGGATTAACTATGGCTACACCTTC
-,TRBV7-9,-,TRBJ2-1,CASSLTRNEQFF,TGTGCCAGCAGCTTAACTAGGAATGAGCAGTTCTTC
-,TRBV7-2,-,TRBJ2-7,CASSLAQGPYEQYF,TGTGCCAGCAGCTTAGCGCAGGGCCCATACGAGCAGTACTTC
-,TRBV5-4,-,TRBJ1-2,CASSRSGSSGYGYTF,TGTGCCAGCAGCCGCAGTGGGTCTAGCGGCTATGGCTACACCTTC
-,TRBV11-2,TRBD2,TRBJ2-2,CASSLDRGAGELFF,TGTGCCAGCAGCTTAGATCGGGGGGCCGGGGAGCTGTTTTTT
-,TRBV11-2,TRBD2,TRBJ2-1,CASSLDGRPYNEQFF,TGTGCCAGCAGCTTAGACGGGAGGCCCTACAATGAGCAGTTCTTC
-,TRBV6-6,-,TRBJ1-2,CASSYTGNYGYTF,TGTGCCAGCAGTTACACGGGGAACTATGGCTACACCTTC
-,TRBV7-9,TRBD2,TRBJ2-1,CSSSYPGLAGVSYNEQFF,TGTTCCAGCAGCTACCCGGGACTAGCGGGGGTATCCTACAATGAGCAGTTCTTC
once,TRBV5-1,TRBD2,TRBJ2-7,CASSLALVSGSSGEQYF,TGCGCCAGCAGCTTGGCCCTCGTTAGCGGGAGCTCGGGCGAGCAGTACTTC
few,TRBV5-4,TRBD2,TRBJ2-3,CASSLGSGSGASTDTQYF,TGTGCCAGCAGCTTGGGAAGCGGGAGTGGGGCTAGCACAGATACGCAGTATTTT
-,TRBV27,-,TRBJ2-7,CASSDKGGLYEQYF,TGTGCCAGCAGCGACAAAGGAGGGCTTTACGAGCAGTACTTC
-,TRBV9,-,TRBJ2-6,CASSVELRADNVLTF,TGTGCCAGCAGCGTAGAGCTCAGGGCTGACAACGTCCTGACTTTC
-,TRBV4-1,TRBD1,TRBJ2-1,CASSPRNQGALNNEQFF,TGCGCCAGCAGCCCAAGGAACCAGGGGGCTTTGAACAATGAGCAGTTCTTC